This T cell receptor (beta chain) appears in the sequencing data of a study of blood T cells in healthy people across ages (dated by TCRdb to between 2014 and 2016). Describing the broader study: In model experiments, template switching captured roughly one uniquely barcoded TCR beta cDNA molecule for every two T cells. To track age-related changes in TCR beta repertoire diversity, the study relied on deep sequencing normalized with unique cDNA molecular identifiers. To avoid experimental bias, donors of different ages were spread randomly across the sequencing lanes. Donors were grouped into four age groups: young (average roughly 15 years), middle-aged (less than 40), aged (around 66) and long-lived (approximately 81). Using the same blood draw, the study looked at two additional independent replicas of 1 million unique cDNA reads for two donors, one aged 18 to 30 and the other aged 80 or older.

As for this clonotype: This receptor's antigen is unknown. No qualities accompany the bases; no much larger clone lies one base away.

Points the paper makes about the study in general: Because the CMV infection status of the donors was unknown, age-related changes in expanded clonotypes may potentially have been confounded. Observed TCR beta diversity per million T cells fell roughly linearly with age, and a significant reduction was already apparent by age around 40. Compared with the aged group, more naive CD4+ T cells, fewer expanded clones and increased TCR diversity were shown by the long-lived group, suggesting age selection. Total diversity estimates from one million sequenced T cells were considered lower bounds and underestimates. Since profiling was done on bulk unsorted PBMCs, naive and antigen-experienced compartments could not be conclusively compared. There was a strong correlation between observed TCR beta diversity and the percentage of naive T cells measured by flow cytometry.

Libraries were built with 5' RACE. Sequencing instrument: Illumina HiSeq 2500. A second 7 to 11 cycle PCR used a sample-barcoded 5' primer and a J-beta primer mix. Each TCR beta cDNA molecule received a unique molecular identifier from a template-switch 5' adaptor carrying 12 random nucleotides. At least 2.5 million CDR3-containing paired-end reads were obtained from each sample. First-strand cDNA synthesis was performed from all RNA using the Mint cDNA synthesis kit, with priming by a TRBC-specific oligonucleotide. Following uracil-DNA glycosylase treatment, a first 18-cycle PCR with universal primers M1SS and BC2_uni_R was performed on all cDNA. The paper's processing steps were these. Normalization of each sample was performed by random selection of 1 million high-quality reads, each carrying a distinct molecular identifier. Reads with shared molecular identifiers were discarded instead of being binned into consensus sequences. CDR3 identification, clonotype clustering and error correction used MiTCR with a Q25 quality threshold and the strictest error-elimination algorithm. Lower-bound total TCR beta diversity was estimated with a nonparametric unseen species model using Euler transformation. Clones were called with MiXCR by TCRdb after fastp trimmed the public reads at Q25, and only in-frame beta chains were retained. Records with the same CDR3 protein are collapsed into one entry carrying the most frequent genes and DNA. V and J calls and clone size were set by TCRdb, not the authors. Within this sample are hundreds of thousands of distinct CDR3 sequences, with more than 40% of them counted one time only. The leading ten clones occupy around 32% of the sample.

Systemically healthy Caucasian individuals from Russia, 39 in total and aged about 6 to 95 years, were included as donors. Around 10 milliliters of peripheral blood were collected from each donor into EDTA-treated Vacutainer tubes. Ficoll-Paque density-gradient centrifugation was used to isolate PBMCs, with at least 6 million per sample. Trizol reagent was used to extract total RNA from PBMCs, with at least 6 micrograms per sample. For every donor, an aliquot of PBMCs went through flow cytometry to measure the percentages of naive CD45RAhigh/CD27high T cells. The CDR3 starts with the cysteine, ends with the phenylalanine, and has 13 residues. The read is trimmed to its CDR3 DNA, 39 bases read in frame from base 1. As encoded in the germline V gene (reference sequence), CDR1 is SEHNR while CDR2 is FQNEAQ. Trimming takes 1 base from V and 13 bases from J, and the germline ends sit 14 bases apart.

The chain links TRBV7-9 with TRBJ2-4; 5 matching bases give a weak D call of TRBD2. This receptor was identified in an older woman in good health. The sequencing sample was made of blood. The nucleotide sequence reads TGTGCCAGCAGCTTAGGAGGCAGGACTGAGCAGTACTTC. Its amino acids are CASSLGGRTEQYF.